This TCR beta chain stems from a study of T cell changes during pregnancy in multiple sclerosis. V lost 2 bases to trimming and J lost 4 bases; unmatched junction nucleotides: 8. The CDR3 has 16 amino acids. The germline gives CDR1 SNHLY, CDR2 FYNNEI. Measured with immunoSEQ multiplex PCR; TCRdb has only the in-frame clones, and not every one. The sample lists about 31,000 clones, 89% occurring once. The sequencing used CD8+ T cells from peripheral blood mononuclear cells, collected in the second trimester of pregnancy. V is TRBV2 and J is TRBJ2-5, with TRBD2 matching over 9 bases. The sequence derives from a female donor with multiple sclerosis, enrolled in a pregnancy study. CDR3 sequence reads: CASSEKGTSPRETQYF. The CDR3 bases are TGTGCCAGCAGTGAAAAAGGGACTAGCCCACGAGAGACCCAGTACTTC.